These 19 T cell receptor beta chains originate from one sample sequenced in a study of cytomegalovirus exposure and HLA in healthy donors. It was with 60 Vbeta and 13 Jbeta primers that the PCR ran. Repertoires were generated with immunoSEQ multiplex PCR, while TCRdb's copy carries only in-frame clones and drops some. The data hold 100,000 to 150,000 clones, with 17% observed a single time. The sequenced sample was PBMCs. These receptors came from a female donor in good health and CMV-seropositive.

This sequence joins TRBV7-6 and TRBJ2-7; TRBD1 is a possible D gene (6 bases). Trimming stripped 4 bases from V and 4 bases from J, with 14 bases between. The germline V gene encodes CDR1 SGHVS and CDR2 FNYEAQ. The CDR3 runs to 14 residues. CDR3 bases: TGTGCCAGCAGCTCGCCTTCCCAGGGGTACGAGCAGTACTTC. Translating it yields CASSSPSQGYEQYF.

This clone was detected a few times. The CDR3 DNA is TGTGCCAGCAGCTTACCCCCCTACACTGAAGCTTTCTTT. Its protein is CASSLPPYTEAFF. V gene TRBV7-2 combines with J gene TRBJ1-1; no reliable D call. Looked up from germline, CDR1 is SGHTA and CDR2 is FQGNSA. V was trimmed by 2 bases and J by 3 bases, leaving 7 bases between them. This CDR3 comprises 13 residues.

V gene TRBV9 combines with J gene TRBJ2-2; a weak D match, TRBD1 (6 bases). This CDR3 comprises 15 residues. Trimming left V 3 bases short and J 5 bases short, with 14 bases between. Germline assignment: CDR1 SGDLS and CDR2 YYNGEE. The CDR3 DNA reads TGTGCCAGCAGCGCACAGGGATTAGGGACCGGGGAGCTGTTTTTT. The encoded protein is CASSAQGLGTGELFF. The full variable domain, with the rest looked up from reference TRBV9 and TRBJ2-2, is DSGVTQTPKHLITATGQRVTLRCSPRSGDLSVYWYQQSLDQGLQFLIQYYNGEERAKGNILERFSAQQFPDLHSELNLSSLELGDSALYFCASSAQGLGTGELFFGEGSRLTVL.

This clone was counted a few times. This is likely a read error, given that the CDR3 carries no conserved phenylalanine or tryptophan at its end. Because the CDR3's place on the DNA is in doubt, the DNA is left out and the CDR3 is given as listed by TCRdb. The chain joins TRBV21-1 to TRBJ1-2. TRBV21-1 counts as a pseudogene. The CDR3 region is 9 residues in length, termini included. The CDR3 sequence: CASSKALLP.

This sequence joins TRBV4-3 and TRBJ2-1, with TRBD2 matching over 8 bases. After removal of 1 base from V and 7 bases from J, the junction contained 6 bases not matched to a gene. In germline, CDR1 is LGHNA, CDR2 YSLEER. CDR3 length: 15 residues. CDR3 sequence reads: CASSQVSSGRNEQFF. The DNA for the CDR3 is TGCGCCAGCAGCCAAGTTTCGAGCGGGAGAAATGAGCAGTTCTTC.

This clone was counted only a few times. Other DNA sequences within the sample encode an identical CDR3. The CDR3 protein is CASSLSTDTQYF. CDR3 bases: TGTGCCAGCAGCCTGTCTACAGATACGCAGTATTTT. V is TRBV7-9 and J is TRBJ2-3; D gene ambiguous. Germline V gene data show CDR1 as SEHNR and CDR2 as FQNEAQ (reference sequence). CDR3 size: 12 residues. Trimming left V 5 bases short and J 3 bases short, with 6 bases between.

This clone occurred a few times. The CDR3 DNA sequence: TGTGCCAGCAGCTTGGACAGGATCTCTGGAAACACCATATATTTT. This codes for CASSLDRISGNTIYF. The rearrangement uses TRBV5-6 and TRBJ1-3; D is possibly TRBD1 (5 bases). The germline V gene has CDR1 SGHDT and CDR2 YYEEEE. V was cut by 0 bases and J by 0 bases, with 7 bases left in between. The CDR3 length is 15 residues.

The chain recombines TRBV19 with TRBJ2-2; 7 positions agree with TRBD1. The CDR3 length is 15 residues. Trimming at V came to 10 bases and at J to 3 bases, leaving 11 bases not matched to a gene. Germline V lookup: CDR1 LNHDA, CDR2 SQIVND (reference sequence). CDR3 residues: CATRRDSGDTGELFF. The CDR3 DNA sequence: TGTGCCACCAGACGGGACAGTGGGGACACCGGGGAGCTGTTTTTT.

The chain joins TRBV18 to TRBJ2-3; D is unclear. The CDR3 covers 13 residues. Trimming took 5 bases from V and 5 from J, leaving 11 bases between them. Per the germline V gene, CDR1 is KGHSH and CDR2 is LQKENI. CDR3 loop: CASSTYAGDTQYF. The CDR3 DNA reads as TGTGCCAGCTCAACTTATGCCGGAGATACGCAGTATTTT.

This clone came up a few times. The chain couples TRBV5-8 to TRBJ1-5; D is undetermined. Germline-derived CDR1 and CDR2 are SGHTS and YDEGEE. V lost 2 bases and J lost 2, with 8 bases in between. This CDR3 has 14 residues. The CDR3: CASSFYTGNQPQHF. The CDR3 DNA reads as TGTGCCAGCAGCTTTTATACAGGCAATCAGCCCCAGCATTTT.

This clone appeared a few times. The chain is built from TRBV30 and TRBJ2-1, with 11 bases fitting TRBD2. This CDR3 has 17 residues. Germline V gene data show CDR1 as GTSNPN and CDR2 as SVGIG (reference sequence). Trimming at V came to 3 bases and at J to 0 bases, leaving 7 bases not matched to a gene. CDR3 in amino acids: CAWRRLAGGSSYNEQFF. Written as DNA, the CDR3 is TGTGCCTGGAGACGGCTAGCGGGGGGTAGCTCCTACAATGAGCAGTTCTTC.

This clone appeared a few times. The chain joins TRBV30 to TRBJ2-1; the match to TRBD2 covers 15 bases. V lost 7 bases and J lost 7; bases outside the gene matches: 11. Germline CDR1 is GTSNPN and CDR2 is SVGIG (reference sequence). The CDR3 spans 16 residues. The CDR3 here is CASHSGTSGGPNEQFF. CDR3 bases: TGTGCCTCCCACTCCGGGACTAGCGGGGGGCCTAATGAGCAGTTCTTC.

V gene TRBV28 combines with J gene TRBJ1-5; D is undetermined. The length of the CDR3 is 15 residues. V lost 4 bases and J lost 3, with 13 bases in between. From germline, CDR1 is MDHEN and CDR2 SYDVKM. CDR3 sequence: CASSYPTSLNQPQHF. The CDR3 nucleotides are TGTGCCAGCAGTTACCCCACAAGTCTCAATCAGCCCCAGCATTTT.

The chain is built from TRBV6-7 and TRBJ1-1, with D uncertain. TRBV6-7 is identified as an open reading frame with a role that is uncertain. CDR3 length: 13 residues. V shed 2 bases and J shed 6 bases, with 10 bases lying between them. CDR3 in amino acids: CASSYGSLPEAFF. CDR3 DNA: TGTGCCAGCAGTTACGGGAGCCTCCCTGAAGCTTTCTTT.

CDR3 in DNA: TGTGCCAGCAAAACGGGAGCGGGAGGCGAGCAGTACTTC. This translates into CASKTGAGGEQYF. The rearrangement joins TRBV2 to TRBJ2-7; 9 bases align to TRBD2. V lost 7 bases and J lost 6; bases outside the gene matches: 7. The germline V gene encodes CDR1 SNHLY and CDR2 FYNNEI. The CDR3 covers 13 residues.

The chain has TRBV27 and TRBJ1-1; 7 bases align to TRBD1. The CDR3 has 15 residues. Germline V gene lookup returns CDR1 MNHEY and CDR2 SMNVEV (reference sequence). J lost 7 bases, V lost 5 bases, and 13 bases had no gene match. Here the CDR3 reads CASSPTTGSLNEAFF. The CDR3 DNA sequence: TGTGCCAGCAGTCCAACGACAGGGTCTTTGAATGAAGCTTTCTTT.

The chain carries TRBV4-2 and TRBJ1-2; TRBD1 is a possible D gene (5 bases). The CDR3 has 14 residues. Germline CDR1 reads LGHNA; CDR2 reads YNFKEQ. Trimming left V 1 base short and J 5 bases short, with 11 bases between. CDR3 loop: CASSQGRGGYGYTF. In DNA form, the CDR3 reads TGTGCCAGCAGCCAAGGGCGGGGGGGATATGGCTACACCTTC.

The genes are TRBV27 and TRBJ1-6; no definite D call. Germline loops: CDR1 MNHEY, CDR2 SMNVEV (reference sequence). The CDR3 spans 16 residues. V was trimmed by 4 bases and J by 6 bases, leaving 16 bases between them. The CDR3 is CASSWVRGGGNSPLHF. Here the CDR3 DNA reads TGTGCCAGCAGTTGGGTCCGGGGAGGTGGTAATTCACCCCTCCACTTT.

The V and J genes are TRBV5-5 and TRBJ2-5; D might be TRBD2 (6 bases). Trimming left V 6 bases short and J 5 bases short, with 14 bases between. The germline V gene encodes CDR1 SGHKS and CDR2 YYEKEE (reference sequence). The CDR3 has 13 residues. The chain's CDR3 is CASTPLAHETQYF. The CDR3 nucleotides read TGTGCCAGCACCCCACTAGCCCATGAGACCCAGTACTTC.